The clone carrying this T cell receptor beta chain came up once. Libraries were prepared by immunoSEQ multiplex PCR; TCRdb keeps only in-frame clonotypes and omits some of them. The sample records about 13,000 clones, just under 95% being singletons. This entry is derived from a study of technical replicates of blood from a handful of donors. The sequence was collected from a human donor in good health. Sequencing used PBMCs.

The CDR3 here is CAWSVDTYGYTF. CDR3 nucleotides: TGTGCCTGGAGTGTAGACACCTATGGCTACACCTTC. The V call is TRBV30, the J call TRBJ1-2; no clear D. The CDR3 runs to 12 residues. Looked up from germline, CDR1 is GTSNPN and CDR2 is SVGIG (reference sequence). Between the trimmed V and J ends, which lost 0 bases and 4 bases, there was a span of 6 bases.